The 2 T cell receptor beta chains below were found in one sample sequenced in a study of CD8+ T cells in alopecia areata. Sequencing used cDNA as its template, made by extracting RNA and reverse transcribing it. Here immunoSEQ multiplex PCR was the method, and the copy in TCRdb shows in-frame clones only, minus some. The specimen has 290,000 or so clones, none found just once. Cutaneous lymph node cells were pooled, and they were sorted using CD4, CD8alpha, NKG2D, NKG2ACE and other markers. The sample consisted of CD4+ T cells sorted from a lymph node. The source is a C3H/HeJ mouse with alopecia areata. The strain's MHC type: H2-k.

With respect to this clone: Gene names refer to mouse genes. The CDR3 extends 4 residues past the end of the read, so its final part is completed from the germline J gene. The rearrangement uses TRBV13-3 and TRBJ2-2, with D unclear. The CDR3 loop spans 13 amino acids. Trimming removed 5 bases from V and 1 base from J, with 6 bases in between. Germline V gene sequence: CDR1 NNHDY, CDR2 SYVADS. The CDR3: CASREGNTGQLYF. The sequenced part of the CDR3 DNA is TGTGCCAGCAGGGAGGGAAACACCGGG.

This clone was observed a few times. Gene names are mouse gene names. The CDR3 reads CASSREQGNTEVFF. CDR3 bases read: TGTGCTAGCAGTAGAGAACAGGGAAACACA. The rearrangement links TRBV17 to TRBJ1-1; possible D gene TRBD1, 6 bases. With the read ending 4 residues before the CDR3 end, the germline J gene is used to fill in that end. Germline CDR1 is MNHDT and CDR2 is YYDKIL. The CDR3 is 14 residues long. Trimming pared 0 bases from V and 1 base from J, leaving 6 bases between. The whole variable domain, filled in from reference TRBV17 and TRBJ1-1, reads DTTVKQNPRYKLARVGKPVNLICSQTMNHDTMYWYQKKPNQAPKLLLFYYDKILNREADTFEKFQSSRPNNSFCSLYIGSAGLEYSAMYLCASSREQGNTEVFFGKGTRLTVV.